This TCR beta chain appears in the sequencing data of a study of blood T cell repertoires in COVID-19. Turning to the study itself: Samples representing acute and convalescent COVID-19 were sourced from the United States, Italy and Spain. PBMCs, B-cell-depleted T cells, or T cells provided the cDNA or gDNA that made up the material.

Authors' processing steps: Reference gene primer amplification in the assay estimated nucleated cell counts. Profiling relied on immunoSEQ multiplex PCR, and the TCRdb table lists in-frame clones only, not all of them. V and J calls and clone size are as listed in that table; D and trimming were resolved from the DNA. The data hold a few hundred thousand clones, with approximately 88% observed a single time. The V end was cut by 3 bases, the J end by 3 bases, with 15 bases between. The CDR3 spans 16 residues. Germline-derived CDR1 and CDR2 are LGHDT and YNNKEL (reference sequence). Sequencing was done on a sample of peripheral blood. J is TRBJ2-1 and V is TRBV3-1 (or the pseudogene TRBV3-2); perhaps TRBD2 as D (5 bases). This clonotype originated in a man between 18 and 29 years old who had recovered from COVID-19. CDR3: CASSQESGNLYNEQFF. CDR3 in DNA: TGTGCCAGCAGCCAGGAAAGCGGAAACCTCTACAATGAGCAGTTCTTC.